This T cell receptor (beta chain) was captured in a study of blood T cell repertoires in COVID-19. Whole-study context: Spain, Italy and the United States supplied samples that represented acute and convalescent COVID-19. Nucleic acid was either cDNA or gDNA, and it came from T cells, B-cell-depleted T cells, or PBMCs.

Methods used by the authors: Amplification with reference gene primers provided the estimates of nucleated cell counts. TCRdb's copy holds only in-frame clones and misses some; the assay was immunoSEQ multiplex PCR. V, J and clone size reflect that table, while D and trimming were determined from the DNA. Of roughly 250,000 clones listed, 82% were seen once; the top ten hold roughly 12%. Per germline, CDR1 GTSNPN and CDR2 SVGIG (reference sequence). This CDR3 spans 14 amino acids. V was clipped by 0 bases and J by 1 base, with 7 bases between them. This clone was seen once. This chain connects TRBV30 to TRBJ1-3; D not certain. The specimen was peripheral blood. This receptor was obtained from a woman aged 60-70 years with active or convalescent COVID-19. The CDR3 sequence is CAWSVGGSGNTIYF. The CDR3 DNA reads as TGTGCCTGGAGTGTTGGAGGTTCTGGAAACACCATATATTTT.